This T cell receptor beta chain was recorded in a study of T cell responses to AZD1222 COVID-19 vaccine (dated by TCRdb to the early 2020s). Study-level background: Because spike-specific TCR depth and breadth did not differ between the two schedules, AZD1222 recipients who got a second dose at roughly 4 weeks were pooled with those who got a second dose at roughly 12 weeks. Enrollment into the trials was organized by age into subgroups of 18-55, 56-69 and 70-plus years, and those subgroups contained approximately 160, 26 and 62 TCR-sequenced participants, respectively. TCR sequencing covered 233 trial participants: 200 to 220 given two doses of AZD1222 and 26 given two doses of MenACWY control vaccine.

What this sample's time point label stands for: baseline before first vaccination. Vaccinee samples were obtained from the UK trials COV001 and COV002, which included a single-blind randomized controlled phase 2/3 trial of AZD1222 (ChAdOx1 nCoV-19) in healthy adults. For TCRbeta chain sequencing, PBMC samples were collected from trial participants at day 0 and at day 28 after the second dose. A note on this clone: This receptor's antigen is unknown. No base quality values were provided; no much bigger clone lies one nucleotide off.

The CDR3 regions of human TCRbeta chains were analyzed by immunosequencing. As for the authors' bioinformatics: TCRs in the repertoires were compared against a reference library of SARS-CoV-2-specific TCRs that had been generated with the MIRA antigen-specificity platform. Breadth was defined as the fraction of unique TCRs that were SARS-CoV-2-associated, and depth was defined as the fraction of total T cells that were SARS-CoV-2-associated. Each spike-specific TCR was assigned to its reactive spike region and to a CD4 or CD8 class using the MIRA data. Log10-transformed breadth and depth values were compared by one-way ANOVA with Sidak's multiple comparisons tests. This immuneACCESS table, as held by TCRdb, lists in-frame sequences with V and J called but not all clones. Of the missing ones, under half trace to an unresolved V gene in checked studies; the others have no known cause. That table furnishes V, J and clone size, whereas the DNA furnished D and trimming. In this sample the table shows some 69,000 clones, 85% of which occur a single time. Roughly a fifth of the sample is in the top ten clones.

What the work shows at the level of the full study, not this receptor alone: The 56-69-year group was small, and its depth increase did not reach significance, likely because of low power. Participants were mostly white British, with more females than males. The authors suggested clonal diversity may have been underestimated. After two AZD1222 doses, both the breadth and the depth of spike-specific TCRs were significantly higher than at day 0 and than in MenACWY recipients. Reportedly, close to half of the unique spike-specific TCRs recognized epitopes lying outside the regions that are mutated in the B.1.351 and B.1.1.7 variants. The vaccine-associated CD4 TCRs covered the entire spike protein, and the dominant responses fell in regions 160-218 and 743-854. Conclusions about previously exposed vaccinees are limited because only six or seven AZD1222 recipients were SARS-CoV-2 seropositive at baseline. Because no day 14 peak-response samples were available, repertoires were characterized only after the peak T cell response.

This material consisted of peripheral blood, taken on day 0 of AZD1222 vaccination. The TCR originated in an adult in good health.

The DNA sequence is given as TGTGCCAGCAGTAGTTACAACTATGGCTACACCTTC. Its protein reads: CASSSYNYGYTF. The chain uses TRBV28 and TRBJ1-2; confidence is insufficient to name the D gene. Reading from cysteine to phenylalanine, the CDR3 counts 12 amino acids. Only the CDR3 region is kept as DNA, spanning 36 bases read in frame from base 1. V is pared back by 5 bases and J by 2 bases, with 6 bases lying between the germline termini. Sequences MDHEN (CDR1) and SYDVKM (CDR2) are obtained from the germline V gene.